The 9 T cell receptor beta chains in this list originate from one sample, sequenced in a study of CD8 T cells in ankylosing spondylitis. Study-wide points: What appeared characteristic of ankylosing spondylitis blood was a TCR beta motif of 7 or 8 highly homologous variants.

These receptors' antigens are unknown. Each CDR3 protein is one row after TCRdb ran MiXCR on the 5' RACE reads. The sample holds approximately 500,000 distinct CDR3 sequences, 10% to 15% seen once. Sequencing was carried out using blood, either unsorted or a sorted T cell fraction (not recorded which). These receptors were obtained from a male donor with ankylosing spondylitis.

This clonotype was seen more than once but under ten times. The chain joins TRBV7-8 to TRBJ1-4; D perhaps matches TRBD1 (5 bases). Trimming removed 6 bases at V and 4 bases at J, with 12 bases between. Germline V gives CDR1 SGHVS, CDR2 FQNEAQ. This CDR3 is 14 amino acids long. CDR3 bases: TGTGCCAGCAGGGGGGGGGGACTTAATGAAAAACTGTTTTTT. Translated: CASRGGGLNEKLFF.

This rearrangement joins TRBV4-1 to TRBJ1-5; D is possibly TRBD1 (5 bases). Deletions cut 1 base from V and 4 bases from J, with 20 bases between. Germline assignment: CDR1 MGHRA and CDR2 YSYEKL. The CDR3 sequence is 18 residues long. CDR3 sequence (DNA): TGCGCCAGCAGCCAAGGGACACTGCCACTAACTTCAAATCAGCCCCAGCATTTT. Its translation is CASSQGTLPLTSNQPQHF.

CDR3 DNA sequence: TGTGCCACCAGCCCTCGGACTAGCGGGAGCAATGAGCAGTTCTTC. It encodes CATSPRTSGSNEQFF. The chain employs TRBV15 and TRBJ2-1; 13 bases line up with TRBD2. Germline lookup yields CDR1 LNHNV and CDR2 YYDKDF (reference sequence). The CDR3 totals 15 residues. The J segment lost 6 bases and the V segment lost 5 bases, leaving 4 bases of the junction unmatched.

The DNA of the CDR3 is TGCGCCAGCAGCTCGAATCCTAACACCGGGGAGCTGTTTTTT. Translation gives CASSSNPNTGELFF. V is TRBV5-1 and J is TRBJ2-2, with D uncertain. CDR1 is SGHRS and CDR2 is YFSETQ in the germline V gene. The CDR3 is 14 residues long. V lost 3 bases and J lost 2, with 8 bases in between.

The J gene is TRBJ1-2, the V gene TRBV6-1, with D tentatively TRBD1 (5 bases). CDR3 length equals 14 residues. The germline V gene has CDR1 MNHNS and CDR2 SASEGT. V lost 3 bases and J lost 6, with 14 bases in between. The CDR3 reads CASSEKVGANGYTF. The CDR3 nucleotides are TGTGCCAGCAGTGAGAAGGTCGGGGCGAATGGCTACACCTTC.

The chain has TRBV6-1 and TRBJ1-4, with D hard to call. CDR3 length: 12 residues. V was trimmed by 8 bases and J by 1 base, leaving 5 bases between them. Looked up from germline, CDR1 is MNHNS and CDR2 is SASEGT. The CDR3 DNA reads as TGTGCCAGCGAAGGAACTAATGAAAAACTGTTTTTT. Its protein product is CASEGTNEKLFF.

This clonotype showed up just a few times. The rearrangement links TRBV6-1 to TRBJ1-5; D is uncertain. CDR1 MNHNS and CDR2 SASEGT come from the germline V gene. CDR3 size: 16 residues. V gave up 1 base and J gave up 2 bases, with 12 bases separating them. Written as DNA, the CDR3 is TGTGCCAGCAGTGAAGTCGGGCAGCCTCGCAATCAGCCCCAGCATTTT. Amino acids: CASSEVGQPRNQPQHF.

This clonotype was recorded at least ten times. This chain links TRBV5-1 with TRBJ1-2; TRBD1 agrees at 8 bases. V lost 4 bases and J lost 4; bases outside the gene matches: 9. Germline V lookup: CDR1 SGHRS, CDR2 YFSETQ. The CDR3 totals 15 residues. The CDR3 sequence is CASSAYRGQAYGYTF. CDR3 nucleotides: TGCGCCAGCAGCGCCTACAGGGGACAGGCCTATGGCTACACCTTC.

This clonotype was seen only a few times. The V gene is TRBV11-2, the J gene TRBJ2-7; 9 bases match TRBD1. CDR1 is SGHAT and CDR2 is FQNNGV in the germline V gene. This CDR3 spans 15 amino acids. The ends lost 3 bases at V and 2 bases at J; junction bases unmatched: 5. CDR3 DNA: TGTGCCAGCAGCTTGGGACAGGGCGCGACCTACGAGCAGTACGTC. It specifies CASSLGQGATYEQYV.